The clone carrying this T cell receptor (beta chain) was observed a handful of times. Its specificity is not known. These data are taken from a study of CD8+ T cells in alopecia areata. General study results and limits: Scalp and blood retained many expanded lesional clones during tofacitinib.

In germline, CDR1 is SEHNR, CDR2 FQNEAQ (reference sequence). The CDR3 spans 14 residues. With 5 bases clipped from V and 3 bases from J, the junction kept 6 bases outside the gene matches. Following RNA extraction, reverse transcription yielded cDNA that acted as the sequencing template. Method: immunoSEQ multiplex PCR; TCRdb's copy keeps in-frame clones and lacks some. This sample carries tens of thousands of clones, more than 65% of them seen once, and the ten largest clones take roughly 17%. The treatment here: oral pan-JAK inhibitor, 5-10 mg twice daily. Sequenced material: CD8+ T cells sorted from blood, taken between weeks 44 and 45, from a patient treated with tofacitinib. The rearrangement joins TRBV7-9 to TRBJ2-7, with 8 bases that match TRBD1. The source is a human donor with alopecia areata. The chain's CDR3 is CASSPVTGGYEQYF. CDR3 sequence (DNA): TGTGCCAGCAGCCCCGTTACAGGGGGCTACGAGCAGTACTTC.